This T cell receptor beta chain was documented in a study of cytomegalovirus exposure and HLA in healthy donors. Study-wide results and caveats: In a later analysis, productive TCRs from donors in an Asian-associated ancestry cluster reportedly carried fewer N-insertions than the cohort mean.

Details on this clone: The target antigen is unknown.

Vbeta (60) and Jbeta (13) primers were used in the PCR. The method was immunoSEQ multiplex PCR; TCRdb's version includes in-frame clones alone and lacks a portion of them. In the table there are 100,000 or so clones, less than 85% of which are singletons. The clonotype originates from a man aged 35-49 years in good health and CMV-seropositive. The material sequenced was PBMCs.

The CDR3 region is CAWSVILDSVYNSPLHF. The CDR3 region has the DNA TGTGCCTGGAGTGTGATTCTGGACAGCGTATATAATTCACCCCTCCACTTT. This chain uses TRBV30 with TRBJ1-6, with a tentative D call TRBD1 (6 bases). From germline, CDR1 is GTSNPN and CDR2 SVGIG (reference sequence). Trimming took off 0 bases at V and 4 bases at J, with 16 bases between the two ends. This CDR3 contains 17 residues.